Listed below are T cell receptor beta chains from one sample, sequenced in a study of shared clonotypes between healthy human individuals. This table comes from immunoSEQ multiplex PCR, and its TCRdb copy is limited to in-frame clones, with some not included. The sample holds about 320,000 clones, around 86% seen once. The material sequenced was memory CD8+ T cells sorted from blood. These receptors were collected from a man between 18 and 29 years old in good health. CDR3s include the opening cysteine and the closing phenylalanine or tryptophan. A D gene is named only where the DNA matches it firmly. Clone size is stated in some rows and not others, as once, few, many or a class when expanded.

.,TRBJ1-1,.,TRBV29-1,TGCAGCGTTGAAGCTGGGGTTTTCGGGACCTCGAACACTGAAGCTTTCTTT,CSVEAGVFGTSNTEAFF
TRBD1,TRBJ2-6,.,TRBV5-6,TGTGCCAGCAGCTTGCTGGGACAGGGGAGATCCTCTGGGGCCAACGTCCTGACTTTC,CASSLLGQGRSSGANVLTF
.,TRBJ2-1,.,TRBV30,TGTGCCTGGAGCGCCTTTGACGGGACACGGGGTTACAATGAGCAGTTCTTC,CAWSAFDGTRGYNEQFF
.,TRBJ2-1,.,TRBV4-2,TGTGCCAGCAGCCAAGATCACCCTGGGGGGAGCTCCTACAATGAGCAGTTCTTC,CASSQDHPGGSSYNEQFF
.,TRBJ2-4,.,TRBV11-2,TGTGCCACCGAAGGGACACCCATATGGGCCAAAAACATTCAGTACTTC,CATEGTPIWAKNIQYF
.,TRBJ1-6,once,TRBV13,TGTGCCAGCAGCTTAGTATCTGGAGCTTCCAATTCACCCCTCCACTTT,CASSLVSGASNSPLHF
.,TRBJ2-7,.,TRBV6-6,TGTGCCAGCAGCTCGGCCACCTACGAGCAGTACTTC,CASSSATYEQYF
.,TRBJ2-7,.,TRBV13,TGTGCCAGCAGCATGGACGGATCTTTTTACGAGCAGTACTTC,CASSMDGSFYEQYF
TRBD2,TRBJ2-3,.,TRBV13,TGTGCCAGCAGCTTACTAGCGGGGAGCACAGATACGCAGTATTTT,CASSLLAGSTDTQYF
TRBD2,TRBJ2-1,.,TRBV4-3,TGCGCCAGCAGCCAAGATGTGGGACTAGCGGGAGATTCCTACAATGAGCAGTTCTTC,CASSQDVGLAGDSYNEQFF
TRBD1,TRBJ2-7,.,TRBV11-2,TGTGCCAGCAGCTTAGATCTCCCTACAGGGGGGACCTACGAGCAGTACTTC,CASSLDLPTGGTYEQYF
TRBD1,TRBJ1-6,.,TRBV28,TGTGCCAGCAGTTTAGGGACAGATAATTCACCCCTCCACTTT,CASSLGTDNSPLHF
TRBD1,TRBJ1-4,once,TRBV27,TGTGCCAGCAGTCGGACAGGGGTAGATGGAAAACTGTTTTTT,CASSRTGVDGKLFF
.,TRBJ2-4,.,TRBV5-1,TGCGCCAGCAGCACTGGCAGACTAGCCAAAAACATTCAGTACTTC,CASSTGRLAKNIQYF
.,TRBJ1-1,.,TRBV5-4,TGTGCCAGCAGCTTGCCCGGCGGGAACACTGAAGCTTTCTTT,CASSLPGGNTEAFF
TRBD2,TRBJ2-7,.,TRBV13,TGTGCCAGCAGCTCCCGGCGGTTAGCGGGAACCTACGAGCAGTACTTC,CASSSRRLAGTYEQYF
.,TRBJ1-1,.,TRBV5-6,TGTGCCAGCAGCACGATTTCCGTAGTTGAAGCTTTCTTT,CASSTISVVEAFF
.,TRBJ1-5,.,TRBV11-2,TGTGCCAGCAGCCCCCCATTCCCACAGCCCAATCAGCCCCAGCATTTT,CASSPPFPQPNQPQHF
.,TRBJ2-5,.,TRBV4-1,TGCGCCAGCAGCCAAGTCGGTAGCGAGATTTATGGAGAGACCCAGTACTTC,CASSQVGSEIYGETQYF
.,TRBJ2-7,.,TRBV28,TGTGCCAGCAGCCCTTCCTCAATCATCCCCGGGGGCTTGCCCTACGAGCAGTACTTC,CASSPSSIIPGGLPYEQYF
.,TRBJ1-4,.,TRBV28,TGTGCCAGCAGTTTAATCGTTGGAACAACTAATGAAAAACTGTTTTTT,CASSLIVGTTNEKLFF
.,TRBJ2-7,.,TRBV5-7,TGTGCCAGCAGCTTGGAGCTCCAGGACGACTCCTACGAGCAGTACTTC,CASSLELQDDSYEQYF
TRBD2,TRBJ2-7,.,TRBV7-9,TGTGCCAGCAGCCTAGGGACTAGCGGGGGTTACTACGAGCAGTACTTC,CASSLGTSGGYYEQYF
.,TRBJ1-5,.,TRBV27,TGTGCCAGCAGTTTAGTGGGGGGCAATCAGCCCCAGCATTTT,CASSLVGGNQPQHF
TRBD2,TRBJ2-1,many,TRBV11-3,TGTGCCAGCAGCTTAGATGCAGGACTAGCGGGGGGACTTAATGAGCAGTTCTTC,CASSLDAGLAGGLNEQFF
.,TRBJ1-1,.,TRBV25-1,TGTGCCAGCAGTGATAACTTTATTACTGAAGCTTTCTTT,CASSDNFITEAFF
.,TRBJ2-7,.,TRBV27,TGTGCCAGTGGTTTAGCCTACGAGCAGTACTTC,CASGLAYEQYF
.,TRBJ1-4,once,TRBV18,TGTGCCAGCTCACCATCTGAATTATGGAGGGATAATGAAAAACTGTTTTTT,CASSPSELWRDNEKLFF
TRBD2,TRBJ2-1,few,TRBV27,TGTGCCAGCAGTTTATTGGCGGGAGGGGGTGAGCAGTTCTTC,CASSLLAGGGEQFF